The 20 T cell receptor beta chains presented below share a single source sample, sequenced in a study of blood T cell repertoires in COVID-19. Data came from immunoSEQ multiplex PCR; TCRdb stores just in-frame clones and leaves some out. Of around 480,000 clones in the sample, about 85% were seen once. What was sequenced was PBMCs or T cells enriched from blood (not recorded which). The receptors here all came from a woman aged 18-29 years who had recovered from COVID-19.

J is TRBJ1-2 and V is TRBV19; TRBD1 agrees at 8 bases. This CDR3 has 14 amino acids. Germline trimming cut 6 bases from V and 1 base from J; bases unmatched to any gene: 4. Germline V gene lookup returns CDR1 LNHDA and CDR2 SQIVND (reference sequence). The CDR3 bases are TGTGCCAGTAGCCTACAGGGGGATAACTATGGCTACACCTTC. It yields the protein CASSLQGDNYGYTF.

V and J are TRBV2 and TRBJ1-5; D gene uncertain. There are 12 residues in the CDR3. CDR1 SNHLY and CDR2 FYNNEI come from the germline V gene. The V and J ends lost 4 bases and 7 bases respectively, with 8 bases between them. The CDR3 loop reads CASSGGEQPQHF. CDR3 nucleotide sequence: TGTGCCAGCAGTGGAGGTGAGCAGCCCCAGCATTTT.

The chain has TRBV10-3 and TRBJ1-4; 10 positions match TRBD1. The trim removed 6 bases at V and 8 bases at J, leaving 6 bases unmatched. CDR1 and CDR2 from the germline V gene are ENHRY and SYGVKD. This CDR3 contains 14 residues. The CDR3 DNA reads TGTGCCATCAGGGCCGGGACAGGGGAGGAAAAACTGTTTTTT. This codes for CAIRAGTGEEKLFF.

The chain joins TRBV28 to TRBJ1-3, with 7 bases fitting TRBD1. Germline-derived CDR1 and CDR2 are MDHEN and SYDVKM. Germline trimming cut 11 bases from V and 4 bases from J; bases unmatched to any gene: 8. CDR3 size: 13 residues. The CDR3 region is CAGEDRAGNTIYF. As DNA, the CDR3 is TGTGCCGGCGAAGACAGGGCAGGAAACACCATATATTTT. The variable domain in full, completed from reference TRBV28 and TRBJ1-3, reads DVKVTQSSRYLVKRTGEKVFLECVQDMDHENMFWYRQDPGLGLRLIYFSYDVKMKEKGDIPEGYSVSREKKERFSLILESASTNQTSMYLCAGEDRAGNTIYFGEGSWLTVV.

The chain is built from TRBV6-6 and TRBJ1-3, with D uncertain. The CDR3 extends over 15 amino acids. CDR1 and CDR2 (germline): MNHNY, SVGAGI (reference sequence). Trimming took off 2 bases at V and 2 bases at J, with 10 bases between the two ends. DNA of the CDR3: TGTGCCAGCAGTTACGACGGGAAAACTGGAAACACCATATATTTT. Its translation is CASSYDGKTGNTIYF.

The rearrangement links TRBV6-5 to TRBJ1-4; maybe TRBD1 (5 bases). CDR1 is MNHEY, CDR2 SVGAGI, per germline. Trimming stripped 1 base from V and 7 bases from J, with 10 bases between. The CDR3 runs to 14 residues. CDR3 bases: TGTGCCAGCAGTTACTGGAGGGGAAGTGAAAAACTGTTTTTT. Protein: CASSYWRGSEKLFF.

The CDR3 loop reads CASSSPRTAYEQYF. CDR3 nucleotide sequence: TGTGCCAGCAGCTCACCTCGGACAGCCTACGAGCAGTACTTC. This chain connects TRBV7-9 to TRBJ2-7; D perhaps matches TRBD1 (6 bases). This CDR3 region has 14 residues. CDR1 is SEHNR, CDR2 FQNEAQ, per germline (reference sequence). V lost 4 bases, J lost 2 bases, and 12 bases lay in between.

This clone has a handful of counts. The rearrangement links TRBV6-1 to TRBJ1-3; D not resolved. The ends were cut back, 3 bases at V and 3 bases at J, with 12 bases in the middle. CDR1 is MNHNS and CDR2 is SASEGT in the germline V gene. This CDR3 region has 15 residues. The CDR3 is CASSDAWRDGNTIYF. The DNA for the CDR3 is TGTGCCAGCAGTGATGCCTGGAGGGATGGAAACACCATATATTTT.

As regards this clone: Because the CDR3 is missing its conserved closing phenylalanine or tryptophan, this is likely a read error. The DNA is left out, because the CDR3 cannot be placed on it with certainty; the CDR3 is given as TCRdb lists it. This chain uses TRBV19 with TRBJ2-7; the table's D gene call, TRBD2, was not cross checked with the DNA. The germline V gene encodes CDR1 LNHDA and CDR2 SQIVND (reference sequence). The CDR3 spans 10 residues, counting both ends. The CDR3 sequence is CASPQRRPSG.

The gene calls are TRBV2 and TRBJ1-2, with D perhaps matching TRBD1 (6 bases). This CDR3 region has 13 residues. Trimming took off 3 bases at V and 5 bases at J, with 10 bases between the two ends. Looked up from germline, CDR1 is SNHLY and CDR2 is FYNNEI. For the CDR3, the DNA is TGTGCCAGCAGTGAGGGGACACCGTATGGCTACACCTTC. It specifies CASSEGTPYGYTF.

Details on this clone: A junction boundary mismatches the germline segment, possibly from a read error. The genes are TRBV12-5 and TRBJ1-3, with a weak D call TRBD1 (6 bases). Germline V gene data show CDR1 as LGHNT and CDR2 as FRNRAP. This CDR3 contains 13 residues. In DNA, the CDR3 is TGTGCTAGTGGTACCCAAAGCAACAGGGTTACGTGGTTT. This codes for CASGTQSNRVTWF.

J is TRBJ1-2 and V is TRBV3-1 (or the pseudogene TRBV3-2); a possible D gene is TRBD1 (5 bases). V was shortened by 2 bases and J by 1 base, with 17 bases between the two germline ends. CDR1 LGHDT and CDR2 YNNKEL come from the germline V gene (reference sequence). The CDR3 covers 17 residues. The CDR3 DNA is TGTGCCAGCAGCCAATACAGGAGAATCCCTTTTAACTATGGCTACACCTTC. Residues: CASSQYRRIPFNYGYTF.

The rearrangement uses TRBV7-9 and TRBJ2-7; the D is unclear. Germline CDR1 reads SEHNR; CDR2 reads FQNEAQ (reference sequence). V lost 5 bases and J 0 bases, leaving 17 bases between the germline ends. This CDR3 comprises 16 residues. This CDR3 reads CASSPLYSNSSYEQYF. The CDR3 nucleotides read TGTGCCAGCAGCCCCTTATATTCCAACAGCTCCTACGAGCAGTACTTC.

CDR3 residues: CASRRGVLMNTEAFF. CDR3 nucleotide sequence: TGTGCCAGCAGGCGAGGAGTTCTTATGAACACTGAAGCTTTCTTT. The chain combines TRBV6-5 with TRBJ1-1, with D unresolved. Germline lookup yields CDR1 MNHEY and CDR2 SVGAGI. Trimming cost V 6 bases and J 0 bases, with 14 bases left between them. The CDR3 totals 15 residues.

The rearrangement joins TRBV12-3 or TRBV12-4 to TRBJ2-1, with a tentative D call TRBD1 (6 bases). The length of the CDR3 is 13 residues. V lost 6 bases, J lost 9 bases, and 15 bases lay in between. The CDR3 coding sequence is TGTGCCAGCAGCCTACAGGGAAGGGGTGAGCAGTTCTTC. Translating gives CASSLQGRGEQFF.

The chain carries TRBV10-1 and TRBJ2-6; TRBD1 matches at 7 bases. Germline CDR1 is WNHNN and CDR2 is SYGVQD (reference sequence). The CDR3 spans 18 residues. The V segment lost 7 bases and the J segment 0 bases; nucleotides outside the gene matches: 12. CDR3 nucleotides: TGCGCCAGCACGACAGGGCCCCACACCAGCTCTGGGGCCAACGTCCTGACTTTC. This codes for CASTTGPHTSSGANVLTF.

The chain joins TRBV5-4 to TRBJ2-3; D unclear. CDR1 SGHNT and CDR2 YYREEE come from the germline V gene (reference sequence). This CDR3 contains 14 residues. Trimming removed 4 bases from V and 4 bases from J, with 13 bases in between. The CDR3 sequence: CASSPQIEADTQYF. The CDR3 DNA is TGTGCCAGCAGCCCCCAAATTGAGGCAGATACGCAGTATTTT. The variable domain in full, with the rest retrieved from reference TRBV5-4 and TRBJ2-3, is ETGVTQSPTHLIKTRGQQVTLRCSSQSGHNTVSWYQQALGQGPQFIFQYYREEENGRGNFPPRFSGLQFPNYSSELNVNALELDDSALYLCASSPQIEADTQYFGPGTRLTVL.

The chain couples TRBV19 to TRBJ2-7, with D perhaps matching TRBD1 (5 bases). In germline, CDR1 is LNHDA, CDR2 SQIVND (reference sequence). V lost 5 bases to trimming and J lost 3 bases, with 11 bases between them. The length of the CDR3 is 13 residues. CDR3 residues: CASSGSGFYEQYF. The CDR3 coding sequence is TGTGCCAGTAGTGGCTCAGGGTTCTACGAGCAGTACTTC.

V and J are TRBV12-3 or TRBV12-4 and TRBJ1-4; 7 nucleotides align to TRBD1. V was clipped by 4 bases and J by 5 bases; unmatched bases: 1. CDR3 length equals 13 residues. CDR3: CASSSRGNEKLFF. As DNA, the CDR3 is TGTGCCAGCAGTTCCAGGGGGAATGAAAAACTGTTTTTT.

The CDR3 DNA is TGTGCCAGCAGTGCAGACCACAGCGGCTCTGGAAACACCATATATTTT. Protein product: CASSADHSGSGNTIYF. The V call is TRBV2, the J call TRBJ1-3; D is undetermined. The CDR3 covers 16 residues. Germline assignment: CDR1 SNHLY and CDR2 FYNNEI. Trimming pared 4 bases from V and 0 bases from J, leaving 13 bases between.